This T cell receptor beta chain was sequenced for a study of CD8 T cells in ankylosing spondylitis. By quantitative 5'-RACE with molecular barcodes, the TCR beta libraries were made. One entry per CDR3 protein, called by TCRdb with MiXCR from the 5' RACE reads. Of 130,000 or so distinct CDR3 sequences listed, more than 6.5% are singletons. Overall study findings and caveats: Seemingly characteristic of ankylosing spondylitis blood was a TCR beta motif consisting of about 8 highly homologous variants. According to the report, clones linked to the disease were significantly enriched in matched synovial fluid samples taken from ankylosing spondylitis patients. In the blood and synovial fluid of reactive arthritis, some motif variants had been previously reported.

This clonotype was seen repeatedly, ten times or more. The antigen is unknown. The source of this sequence is a male donor with ankylosing spondylitis or in good health (not recorded which). The sequenced sample consisted of blood, either unsorted or a sorted T cell fraction (not recorded which).

In nucleotides, the CDR3 is TGCAGTGGAACCTTTTCGGGGACTAATGAAAAACTGTTTTTT. As protein: CSGTFSGTNEKLFF. The genes are TRBV20-1 and TRBJ1-4, with D uncertain. Per germline, CDR1 DFQATT and CDR2 SNEGSKA (reference sequence). This CDR3 spans 14 amino acids. The V gene lost 7 bases and the J gene lost 2 bases, with 14 bases spanning the gap.